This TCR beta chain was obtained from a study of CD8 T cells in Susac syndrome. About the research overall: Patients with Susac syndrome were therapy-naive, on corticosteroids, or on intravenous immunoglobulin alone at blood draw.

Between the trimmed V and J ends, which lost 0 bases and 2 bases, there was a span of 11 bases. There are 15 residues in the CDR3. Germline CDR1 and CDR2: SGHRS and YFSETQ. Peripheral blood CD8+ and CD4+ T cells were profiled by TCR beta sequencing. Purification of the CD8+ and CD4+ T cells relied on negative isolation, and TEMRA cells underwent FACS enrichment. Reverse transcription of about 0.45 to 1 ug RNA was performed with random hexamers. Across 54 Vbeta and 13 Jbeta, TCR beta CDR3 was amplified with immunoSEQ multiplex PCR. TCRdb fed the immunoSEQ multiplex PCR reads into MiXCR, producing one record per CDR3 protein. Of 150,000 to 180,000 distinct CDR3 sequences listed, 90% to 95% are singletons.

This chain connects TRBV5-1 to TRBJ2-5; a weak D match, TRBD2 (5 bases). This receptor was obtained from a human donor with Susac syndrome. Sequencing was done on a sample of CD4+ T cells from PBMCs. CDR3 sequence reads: CASSLVTREQETQYF. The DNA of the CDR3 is TGCGCCAGCAGCTTGGTTACTAGGGAACAAGAGACCCAGTACTTC. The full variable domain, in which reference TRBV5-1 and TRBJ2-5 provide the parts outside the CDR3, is KAGVTQTPRYLIKTRGQQVTLSCSPISGHRSVSWYQQTPGQGLQFLFEYFSETQRNKGNFPGRFSGRQFSNSRSEMNVSTLELGDSALYLCASSLVTREQETQYFGPGTRLLVL.